The 23 T cell receptor beta chains given below trace back to one sample, sequenced in a study of T-cell reconstitution after alpha-beta-depleted transplantation in children. Molecular barcoding with unique molecular identifiers was used for the TCRbeta library. TCRdb re-called the PCR reads through MiXCR, storing one row per CDR3 protein. The profile covers around 370,000 distinct CDR3 sequences, with around 15% appearing a single time and roughly two fifths taken by the ten largest. The material was PBMCs, mostly from graft donor cells, obtained 360 days after TCRalphabeta/CD19-depleted stem cell transplant. The receptor set was obtained from a male patient aged 2 to 9 who had a stem cell transplant for acute lymphoblastic leukemia, so the T cells may come from the graft donor.

This clonotype has a count of ten or more. The genes are TRBV19 and TRBJ2-1; TRBD1 might be the D (5 bases). This CDR3 is 15 amino acids long. The germline V gene has CDR1 LNHDA and CDR2 SQIVND (reference sequence). V was shortened by 3 bases and J by 4 bases, with 13 bases between the two germline ends. CDR3 bases: TGTGCCAGTAGTATTCAGGGAATGGAGTACAATGAGCAGTTCTTC. Translated, it gives CASSIQGMEYNEQFF.

The chain has TRBV12-3 or TRBV12-4 and TRBJ1-2, with 7 nucleotides matching TRBD1. V lost 3 bases, J lost 3 bases, and 10 bases stayed unmatched. This CDR3 spans 16 amino acids. As DNA, the CDR3 is TGTGCCAGCAGTTTCGGACAGGCCCCCTCGGACTATGGCTACACCTTC. Its protein is CASSFGQAPSDYGYTF.

The sample holds many counts of this clonotype. This sequence joins TRBV28 and TRBJ2-3; 10 bases fit TRBD2. After removal of 2 bases from V and 2 bases from J, the junction contained 13 bases not matched to a gene. Per the germline V gene, CDR1 is MDHEN and CDR2 is SYDVKM. The CDR3 covers 19 residues. CDR3 sequence (DNA): TGTGCCAGCAGTTTACCGGGGGCTAGCGGGAGTCTGTACACAGATACGCAGTATTTT. Translated: CASSLPGASGSLYTDTQYF.

This clonotype was detected a few times. This chain links TRBV4-2 with TRBJ2-1; D possibly corresponds to TRBD1 (6 bases). Trimming cost V 5 bases and J 4 bases, with 18 bases left between them. The CDR3 runs 16 residues. CDR1 LGHNA and CDR2 YNFKEQ come from the germline V gene. The CDR3 loop reads CASSRPTGYGYNEQFF. In nucleotides, the CDR3 is TGTGCCAGCAGCAGGCCAACAGGGTATGGGTACAATGAGCAGTTCTTC.

The CDR3 loop is CASSQGTEADEQFF. The CDR3 DNA sequence: TGTGCCAGCAGCCAAGGGACGGAAGCAGATGAGCAGTTCTTC. V and J are TRBV4-2 and TRBJ2-1; D gene uncertain. V was cut by 1 base and J by 8 bases, with 12 bases left in between. The CDR3 runs 14 residues. CDR1 is LGHNA, CDR2 YNFKEQ, per germline.

This clonotype was recorded only once. The genes are TRBV20-1 and TRBJ2-1; D tentatively fits TRBD1 or TRBD2 (6 bases each). This CDR3 has 14 amino acids. The V gene lost 4 bases and the J gene lost 9 bases, with 19 bases spanning the gap. Germline V lookup: CDR1 DFQATT, CDR2 SNEGSKA (reference sequence). CDR3 region: CSAIFGKKGGEQFF. The CDR3 DNA reads TGCAGTGCTATTTTCGGGAAGAAGGGGGGTGAGCAGTTCTTC.

The chain employs TRBV5-1 and TRBJ1-2; D is perhaps TRBD1 (5 bases). Looked up from germline, CDR1 is SGHRS and CDR2 is YFSETQ. V was shortened by 1 base and J by 2 bases, with 12 bases between the two germline ends. CDR3 size: 15 residues. The CDR3 nucleotides read TGCGCCAGCAGCTTGTCGGGGGGGTCGAACTATGGCTACACCTTC. Translation gives CASSLSGGSNYGYTF.

This clonotype was detected only once. V and J are TRBV7-2 and TRBJ2-2; perhaps TRBD1 as D (6 bases). The CDR3 has 14 amino acids. The V gene's germline CDR1 is SGHTA and CDR2 FQGNSA. V was trimmed by 5 bases and J by 3 bases, leaving 10 bases between them. The CDR3 is CASSTDSHTGELFF. CDR3 DNA sequence: TGTGCCAGCAGCACGGACAGTCACACCGGGGAGCTGTTTTTT. The whole variable domain, remainder taken from reference TRBV7-2 and TRBJ2-2, is GAGVSQSPSNKVTEKGKDVELRCDPISGHTALYWYRQSLGQGLEFLIYFQGNSAPDKSGLPSDRFSAERTGGSVSTLTIQRTQQEDSAVYLCASSTDSHTGELFFGEGSRLTVL.

CDR3 in DNA: TGTGCCAGCAGCCTTGCAGGGGACCGGGAGCTGTTTTTT. Residues: CASSLAGDRELFF. The J gene is TRBJ2-2, the V gene TRBV4-2, with a weak D call TRBD1 (6 bases). V shed 4 bases and J shed 9 bases, with 12 bases lying between them. The CDR3 is made up of 13 amino acids. CDR1 LGHNA and CDR2 YNFKEQ come from the germline V gene.

This clonotype was counted at least ten times. The genes are TRBV4-3 and TRBJ2-1, with TRBD1 as a possible D gene (6 bases). V was clipped by 0 bases and J by 9 bases, with 9 bases between them. The CDR3 contains 13 residues. Looked up from germline, CDR1 is LGHNA and CDR2 is YSLEER. As DNA, the CDR3 is TGCGCCAGCAGCCAAGATTGGGACACTGAGCAGTTCTTC. It yields the protein CASSQDWDTEQFF.

The V call is TRBV20-1, the J call TRBJ2-1; 11 nucleotides agree with TRBD2. V lost 5 bases, J lost 5 bases, and 8 bases stayed unmatched. Germline values: CDR1 DFQATT, CDR2 SNEGSKA (reference sequence). This CDR3 has 15 amino acids. The CDR3, as DNA: TGCAGTGCTGGCCGTAGCGGGAGGGAAGACAATGAGCAGTTCTTC. Its translation is CSAGRSGREDNEQFF.

As regards this clonotype: Because the CDR3 is missing its conserved closing phenylalanine or tryptophan, this is likely a read error. The chain joins TRBV28 to TRBJ2-7, with TRBD2 as a possible D gene (5 bases). V was trimmed by 1 base and J by 0 bases, leaving 22 bases between them. The CDR3 contains 19 residues. Germline CDR1 is MDHEN and CDR2 is SYDVKM. The CDR3 loop reads CASSLFFSRATDVSYEQYI. CDR3 nucleotides: TGTGCCAGCAGTTTATTTTTTTCGAGGGCGACCGACGTCTCCTACGAGCAGTACATC.

This clonotype was seen at least ten times. V and J are TRBV10-3 and TRBJ2-5; D unresolved. Germline CDR1 reads ENHRY; CDR2 reads SYGVKD. The V and J ends lost 0 bases and 3 bases respectively, with 5 bases between them. The CDR3 covers 13 residues. CDR3 sequence reads: CAISESPKETQYF. The CDR3 DNA is TGTGCCATCAGTGAGTCCCCGAAAGAGACCCAGTACTTC.

This clonotype occurred a few times. The chain combines TRBV7-3 with TRBJ2-1; D not resolved. The V gene lost 0 bases and the J gene lost 8 bases, with 8 bases spanning the gap. The CDR3 is 13 amino acids. From germline, CDR1 is SGHTA and CDR2 FQGTGA. The CDR3 reads CASSLTVWDEQFF. The CDR3 coding sequence is TGTGCCAGCAGCTTAACTGTCTGGGATGAGCAGTTCTTC.

The gene calls are TRBV7-6 and TRBJ1-1, with TRBD1 matching 9 bases. This CDR3 has 13 amino acids. Trimming cost V 5 bases and J 5 bases; bases outside gene matches: 3. CDR1 and CDR2 from the germline V gene are SGHVS and FNYEAQ. CDR3 sequence: CASSGQGSTEAFF. CDR3 coding DNA: TGTGCCAGCAGCGGACAGGGGTCGACTGAAGCTTTCTTT.

The sample holds a few counts of this clonotype. The rearrangement links TRBV28 to TRBJ2-1; D perhaps matches TRBD2 (6 bases). V lost 0 bases and J 5 bases, leaving 11 bases between the germline ends. The V gene's germline CDR1 is MDHEN and CDR2 SYDVKM. This CDR3 comprises 15 residues. CDR3 DNA: TGTGCCAGCAGTTTATGGACCCGGACTAACAATGAGCAGTTCTTC. This translates into CASSLWTRTNNEQFF.

The chain combines TRBV4-2 with TRBJ2-7; 8 nucleotides match TRBD1. After removal of 5 bases from V and 3 bases from J, the junction contained 18 bases not matched to a gene. Germline-derived CDR1 and CDR2 are LGHNA and YNFKEQ. This CDR3 has 18 residues. For the CDR3, the DNA is TGTGCCAGCAGCGAAGTATTGGCCGGGACAGGCTGGGGCTACGAGCAGTACTTC. It specifies CASSEVLAGTGWGYEQYF.

This clonotype was counted a few times. The rearrangement links TRBV7-2 to TRBJ2-3, with D unclear. V lost 4 bases and J lost 8, with 19 bases in between. The V gene's germline CDR1 is SGHTA and CDR2 FQGNSA. The CDR3 covers 15 residues. Here the CDR3 DNA reads TGTGCCAGCAGCTACCTTAGCAGCTTCACCTCTACGCAGTATTTT. This codes for CASSYLSSFTSTQYF.

CDR3 residues: CASRETGTGELFF. As DNA, the CDR3 is TGTGCCAGCAGAGAAACAGGGACCGGGGAGCTGTTTTTT. This chain uses TRBV2 with TRBJ2-2; the D gene is possibly TRBD1 (6 bases). The CDR3 is 13 residues long. Germline CDR1 SNHLY, CDR2 FYNNEI. The germline V and J ends were trimmed by 6 bases and 5 bases, with 10 bases remaining between them.

The rearrangement joins TRBV7-9 to TRBJ2-2; tentatively, D is TRBD2 (6 bases). CDR1 and CDR2 from the germline V gene are SEHNR and FQNEAQ (reference sequence). The CDR3 runs to 17 residues. The V gene lost 2 bases and the J gene lost 2 bases, with 15 bases spanning the gap. The CDR3 sequence: CASSLPPGTYNTGELFF. The CDR3 DNA follows: TGTGCCAGCAGCTTACCCCCTGGGACTTATAACACCGGGGAGCTGTTTTTT. The variable domain in full, with the rest retrieved from reference TRBV7-9 and TRBJ2-2, is DTGVSQNPRHKITKRGQNVTFRCDPISEHNRLYWYRQTLGQGPEFLTYFQNEAQLEKSRLLSDRFSAERPKGSFSTLEIQRTEQGDSAMYLCASSLPPGTYNTGELFFGEGSRLTVL.

This clonotype was seen at least ten times. V gene TRBV12-3 or TRBV12-4 combines with J gene TRBJ2-1; the match to TRBD2 covers 8 bases. CDR3 length: 16 amino acids. The junction had 10 bases not matched to a gene; V was cut back by 5 bases and J by 4 bases. In DNA form, the CDR3 reads TGTGCCAGCAGTCATCCGGGAGCGGGAGCTTACAATGAGCAGTTCTTC. Its translation: CASSHPGAGAYNEQFF.

This clonotype has a count of ten or more. The chain couples TRBV12-3 or TRBV12-4 to TRBJ1-5; 9 bases align to TRBD1. The V segment lost 5 bases and the J segment 3 bases; nucleotides outside the gene matches: 5. The length of the CDR3 is 15 residues. The CDR3 here is CASSPRTGANQPQHF. The CDR3 DNA is TGTGCCAGCAGTCCCCGGACAGGGGCCAATCAGCCCCAGCATTTT.

The J gene is TRBJ1-2, the V gene TRBV19, with 7 nucleotides matching TRBD1. With 4 bases clipped from V and 6 bases from J, the junction kept 2 bases outside the gene matches. The CDR3 is 12 residues long. Germline V gene sequence: CDR1 LNHDA, CDR2 SQIVND (reference sequence). In nucleotides, the CDR3 is TGTGCCAGTAGTACAGGGGGGAATGGCTACACCTTC. Residues: CASSTGGNGYTF.